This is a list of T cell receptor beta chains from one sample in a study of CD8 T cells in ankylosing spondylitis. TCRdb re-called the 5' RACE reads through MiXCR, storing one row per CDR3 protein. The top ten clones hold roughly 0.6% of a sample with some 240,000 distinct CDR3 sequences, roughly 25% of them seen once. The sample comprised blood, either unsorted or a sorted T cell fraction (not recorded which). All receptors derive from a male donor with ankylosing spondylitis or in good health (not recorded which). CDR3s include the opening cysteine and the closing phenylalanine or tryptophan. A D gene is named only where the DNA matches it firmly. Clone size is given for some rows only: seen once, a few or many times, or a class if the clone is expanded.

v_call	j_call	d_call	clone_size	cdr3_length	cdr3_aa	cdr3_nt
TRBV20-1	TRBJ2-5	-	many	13	CSARSYYQETQYF	TGCAGTGCTAGATCCTACTACCAAGAGACCCAGTACTTC
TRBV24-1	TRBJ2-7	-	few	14	CATSESSLSYEQYF	TGTGCCACCAGTGAGAGCAGCCTATCCTACGAGCAGTACTTC
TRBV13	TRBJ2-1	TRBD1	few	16	CASSLVFGTGGYEQFF	TGTGCCAGCAGCTTAGTGTTTGGGACAGGGGGGTATGAGCAGTTCTTC
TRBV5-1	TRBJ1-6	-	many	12	CASSPDGSPLHF	TGCGCCAGCAGCCCGGATGGTTCACCCCTCCACTTT
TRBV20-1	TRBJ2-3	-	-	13	CSASPGGTDTQYF	TGCAGTGCTAGCCCGGGGGGCACAGATACGCAGTATTTT
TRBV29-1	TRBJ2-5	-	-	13	CSVDKQGQETQYF	TGCAGCGTTGACAAGCAGGGTCAAGAGACCCAGTACTTC
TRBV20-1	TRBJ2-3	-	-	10	CGRSTDTQYF	TGCGGGAGATCCACAGATACGCAGTATTTT
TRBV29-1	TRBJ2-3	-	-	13	CSVVGKLTDTQYF	TGCAGCGTTGTGGGGAAGCTCACAGATACGCAGTATTTT
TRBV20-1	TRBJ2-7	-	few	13	CSARDMGDYEQYF	TGCAGTGCTAGAGATATGGGGGACTACGAGCAGTACTTC
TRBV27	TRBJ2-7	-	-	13	CASRSQGSYEQYF	TGTGCCAGCCGTAGTCAAGGGTCCTACGAGCAGTACTTC
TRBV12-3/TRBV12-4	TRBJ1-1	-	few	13	CASTIDGGTEAFF	TGTGCCAGCACCATCGACGGAGGTACTGAAGCTTTCTTT
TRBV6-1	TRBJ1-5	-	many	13	CASSKTRGQPQHF	TGTGCCAGCAGCAAAACGAGAGGACAGCCCCAGCATTTT
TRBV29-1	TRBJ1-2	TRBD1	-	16	CSVEDFRPGQEYGYTF	TGCAGCGTTGAAGATTTTCGTCCGGGACAGGAGTATGGCTACACCTTC
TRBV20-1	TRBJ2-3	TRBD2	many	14	CSALLAGGTDTQYF	TGCAGTGCCCTACTAGCGGGGGGCACAGATACGCAGTATTTT
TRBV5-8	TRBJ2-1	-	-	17	CASSPNLGRFIINEQFF	TGTGCCAGCAGCCCGAACCTGGGACGATTTATTATCAATGAGCAGTTCTTC
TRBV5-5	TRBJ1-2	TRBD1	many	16	CASSFNRGLVNYGYTF	TGTGCCAGCAGCTTTAACAGGGGGCTAGTCAACTATGGCTACACCTTC
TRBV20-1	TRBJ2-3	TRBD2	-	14	CSAALRGEGDTQYF	TGCAGTGCTGCTCTACGGGGGGAAGGGGATACGCAGTATTTT
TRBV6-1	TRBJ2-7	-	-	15	CASSDGFSISYEQYF	TGTGCCAGCAGTGACGGGTTTTCTATCTCCTACGAGCAGTACTTC
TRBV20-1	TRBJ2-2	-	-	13	CSARDSGTGELFF	TGCAGTGCTAGGGACAGTGGCACCGGGGAGCTGTTTTTT
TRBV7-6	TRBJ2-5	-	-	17	CASSLEVLGPPGATQYF	TGTGCCAGCAGCTTAGAGGTCTTGGGGCCGCCGGGTGCGACCCAGTACTTC
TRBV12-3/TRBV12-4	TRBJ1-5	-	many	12	CASSFAGQPQHF	TGTGCCAGCAGTTTCGCGGGACAGCCCCAGCATTTT
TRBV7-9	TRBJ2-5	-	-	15	CASSLALTGQETQYF	TGTGCCAGCAGCTTAGCGCTAACAGGGCAAGAGACCCAGTACTTC
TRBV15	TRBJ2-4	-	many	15	CATSRGVGAKNIQYF	TGTGCCACCAGCAGAGGGGTGGGAGCCAAAAACATTCAGTACTTC
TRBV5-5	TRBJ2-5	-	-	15	CASSLGLYFRETQYF	TGTGCCAGCAGCTTGGGCCTCTACTTCAGGGAGACCCAGTACTTC
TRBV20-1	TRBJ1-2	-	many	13	CSARDRGLYGYTF	TGCAGTGCTAGAGATCGAGGGCTCTATGGCTACACCTTC
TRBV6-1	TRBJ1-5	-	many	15	CASSPDGDSNQPQHF	TGTGCCAGCAGTCCGGACGGGGATAGCAATCAGCCCCAGCATTTT
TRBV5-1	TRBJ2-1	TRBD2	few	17	CASSRASGVSSYNEQFF	TGCGCCAGCAGCCGAGCAAGCGGGGTCAGCTCCTACAATGAGCAGTTCTTC
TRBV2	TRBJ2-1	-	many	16	CASSVRTASSYNEQFF	TGTGCCAGCAGTGTTCGGACGGCTAGCTCCTACAATGAGCAGTTCTTC
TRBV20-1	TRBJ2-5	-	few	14	CSAWKGGRKETQYF	TGCAGTGCTTGGAAGGGGGGGCGCAAAGAGACCCAGTACTTC
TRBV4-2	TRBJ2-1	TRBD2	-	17	CASSQTLGTSGNNEQFF	TGTGCCAGCAGCCAAACTCTCGGGACTAGCGGAAACAATGAGCAGTTCTTC
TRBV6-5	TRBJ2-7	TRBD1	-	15	CASRYRGQGLYEQYF	TGTGCCAGCAGATACAGGGGACAGGGTTTATACGAGCAGTACTTC
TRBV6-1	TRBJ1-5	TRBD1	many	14	CASIFDRENQPQHF	TGTGCCAGCATCTTTGACAGGGAAAATCAGCCCCAGCATTTT
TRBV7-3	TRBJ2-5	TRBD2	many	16	CASSPTTGGAGETQYF	TGTGCCAGCAGCCCCACAACCGGGGGGGCTGGTGAGACCCAGTACTTC
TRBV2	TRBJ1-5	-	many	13	CASRWTRDQPQHF	TGTGCCAGCAGATGGACACGCGATCAGCCCCAGCATTTT
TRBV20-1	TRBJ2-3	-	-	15	CSARNGRARTDTQYF	TGCAGTGCTAGAAATGGTAGGGCCCGCACAGATACGCAGTATTTT
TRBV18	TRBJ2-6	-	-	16	CASSPLADSGANVLTF	TGTGCCAGCTCACCACTGGCGGACTCTGGGGCCAACGTCCTGACTTTC
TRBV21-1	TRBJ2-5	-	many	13	CASSPRGKETQYF	TGTGCCAGCAGCCCACGTGGGAAGGAGACCCAGTACTTC
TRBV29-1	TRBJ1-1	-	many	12	CSVSRGNTEAFF	TGCAGCGTTAGCAGGGGGAACACTGAAGCTTTCTTT
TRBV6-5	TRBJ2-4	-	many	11	CASSSGLIQYF	TGTGCCAGCAGCTCAGGGTTGATTCAGTACTTC
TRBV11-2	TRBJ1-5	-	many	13	CASSPRDNQPQHF	TGTGCCAGCAGCCCCCGAGACAATCAGCCCCAGCATTTT
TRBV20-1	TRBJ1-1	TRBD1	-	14	CSATVFGTGGEAFF	TGCAGTGCTACGGTCTTCGGGACAGGTGGTGAAGCTTTCTTT
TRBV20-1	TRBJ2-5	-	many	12	CSANSDGETQYF	TGCAGTGCCAACAGTGATGGAGAGACCCAGTACTTC